The 16 T cell receptor beta chains presented below share a single source sample, sequenced in a study of blood T cell repertoires in COVID-19. Method: immunoSEQ multiplex PCR; TCRdb's copy keeps in-frame clones and lacks some. The sample has approximately 210,000 clones; around 90% are singletons. Sequencing was performed on peripheral blood. The receptors were gathered from a man between 65 and 85 years old with acute or convalescent COVID-19.

The chain uses TRBV18 and TRBJ2-7; D ambiguous. There are 19 residues in the CDR3. Trimming took 3 bases from V and 5 from J, leaving 29 bases between them. CDR1 is KGHSH and CDR2 is LQKENI in the germline V gene. The CDR3 DNA reads TGTGCCAGCTCACCCCAGACCCCCCCAGGTCGGCTTATCCAGAACGAGCAGTACTTC. This encodes CASSPQTPPGRLIQNEQYF.

The chain carries TRBV24-1 and TRBJ1-6, with D tentatively TRBD1 (5 bases). The germline V and J ends were trimmed by 4 bases and 7 bases, with 10 bases remaining between them. The CDR3 covers 14 residues. Germline CDR1 reads KGHDR; CDR2 reads SFDVKD. The CDR3 is CATSEDRQNSPLHF. DNA for the CDR3: TGTGCCACCAGTGAAGACAGACAGAATTCACCCCTCCACTTT.

This chain uses TRBV3-1 (or the pseudogene TRBV3-2) with TRBJ1-1, with D possibly matching TRBD1 (6 bases). CDR1 LGHDT and CDR2 YNNKEL come from the germline V gene (reference sequence). This CDR3 spans 13 amino acids. V was pared by 4 bases and J by 9 bases, with 15 bases between. The DNA of the CDR3 is TGTGCCAGCAGCCCGAAGGGACATCCCAAAGCTTTCTTT. It codes for CASSPKGHPKAFF.

The table lists this clone with a count of one. This chain connects TRBV25-1 to TRBJ1-2; no reliable D call. Trimming removed 4 bases from V and 4 bases from J, with 10 bases in between. The CDR3 length is 13 residues. The germline V gene encodes CDR1 MGHDK and CDR2 SYGVNS. Here the CDR3 DNA reads TGTGCCAGCAGTGTTCCGGGTTCCTATGGCTACACCTTC. It encodes CASSVPGSYGYTF.

This clone was seen just once. The chain has TRBV7-2 and TRBJ1-1, with D unclear. Trimming pared 5 bases from V and 1 base from J, leaving 8 bases between. The germline CDR1 and CDR2 sequences are SGHTA and FQGNSA. The CDR3 spans 13 residues. DNA of the CDR3: TGTGCCAGCAGCCGGCGGGGGAACACTGAAGCTTTCTTT. Its protein product is CASSRRGNTEAFF.

Only a few counts were recorded for this clone. The CDR3 DNA sequence: TGTGCCAGCAGCTTGGACAACTCTGGAAACACCATATATTTT. Protein: CASSLDNSGNTIYF. V gene TRBV7-9 combines with J gene TRBJ1-3; weak D call: TRBD1 (5 bases). Trimming took off 3 bases at V and 0 bases at J, with 6 bases between the two ends. The germline CDR1 and CDR2 sequences are SEHNR and FQNEAQ (reference sequence). This CDR3 is built from 14 residues.

The chain recombines TRBV5-1 with TRBJ1-1, with 8 positions matching TRBD1. V was pared by 2 bases and J by 5 bases, with 5 bases of the junction left unmatched. Germline CDR1 reads SGHRS; CDR2 reads YFSETQ. This CDR3 comprises 14 residues. The CDR3 reads CASSFRTGLTEAFF. CDR3 nucleotides: TGCGCCAGCAGCTTCCGGACAGGGTTAACTGAAGCTTTCTTT. Filled out from reference TRBV5-1 and TRBJ1-1, the complete variable domain reads KAGVTQTPRYLIKTRGQQVTLSCSPISGHRSVSWYQQTPGQGLQFLFEYFSETQRNKGNFPGRFSGRQFSNSRSEMNVSTLELGDSALYLCASSFRTGLTEAFFGQGTRLTVV.

The chain couples TRBV6-5 to TRBJ1-1; D gene unclear. In germline, CDR1 is MNHEY, CDR2 SVGAGI. The CDR3 contains 13 residues. V was trimmed by 6 bases and J by 0 bases, leaving 8 bases between them. DNA for the CDR3: TGTGCCAGCAGGAACAGCTTGAACACTGAAGCTTTCTTT. The encoded protein is CASRNSLNTEAFF.

This clone was counted once. The chain carries TRBV27 and TRBJ1-4; 7 positions agree with TRBD1. Trimming cost V 8 bases and J 0 bases; bases outside gene matches: 9. The CDR3 spans 16 residues. Germline values: CDR1 MNHEY, CDR2 SMNVEV (reference sequence). DNA for the CDR3: TGTGCCAGCTGGGGTAGGGGGCCCGCAACTAATGAAAAACTGTTTTTT. Its translation is CASWGRGPATNEKLFF.

V usage is TRBV5-5 and J usage is TRBJ1-2; TRBD1 is a possible D gene (6 bases). Germline V CDR1 and CDR2: SGHKS, YYEKEE (reference sequence). Between the trimmed V and J ends, which lost 4 bases and 3 bases, there was a span of 16 bases. The CDR3 has 15 amino acids. The DNA of the CDR3 is TGTGCCAGCAGCCAAACACAGGGACGTGACTATGGCTACACCTTC. Protein sequence: CASSQTQGRDYGYTF.

This clone has ten or more counts. The chain employs TRBV27 and TRBJ2-7, with 9 bases aligning to TRBD2. V gave up 2 bases and J gave up 10 bases; unmatched junction bases: 6. Germline assignment: CDR1 MNHEY and CDR2 SMNVEV (reference sequence). The CDR3 loop spans 13 amino acids. DNA of the CDR3: TGTGCCAGCAGTTTAGTCATTAGCGGGAGCCAGTACTTC. Its protein product is CASSLVISGSQYF.

CDR3 DNA sequence: TGTGCCAGCAGCTTAGGACTTGGCAGGGGGCTCTTCTCCCAGCATTTT. Amino acid sequence: CASSLGLGRGLFSQHF. V is TRBV7-8 and J is TRBJ1-5; 8 bases are a match to TRBD1. The junction had 13 bases not matched to a gene; V was cut back by 1 base and J by 11 bases. CDR1 and CDR2 from the germline V gene are SGHVS and FQNEAQ. The CDR3 is 16 residues long.

The V gene is TRBV7-2, the J gene TRBJ1-1, with D possibly matching TRBD1 (5 bases). V was cut by 7 bases and J by 11 bases, with 20 bases left in between. Germline V gene sequence: CDR1 SGHTA, CDR2 FQGNSA. The CDR3 spans 13 residues. CDR3 residues: CASKGAQYVSAFF. CDR3 bases: TGTGCCAGCAAAGGGGCGCAGTATGTTTCGGCTTTCTTT.

The rearrangement links TRBV6-6 to TRBJ1-1; no clear D gene. Germline lookup yields CDR1 MNHNY and CDR2 SVGAGI (reference sequence). V was shortened by 6 bases and J by 0 bases, with 5 bases between the two germline ends. The CDR3 totals 12 residues. The CDR3 nucleotides read TGTGCCAGCAGGGGCATGAACACTGAAGCTTTCTTT. Its protein is CASRGMNTEAFF.

This chain uses TRBV5-4 with TRBJ2-1; 7 bases align to TRBD1. The V segment lost 5 bases and the J segment 2 bases; nucleotides outside the gene matches: 10. The germline V gene encodes CDR1 SGHNT and CDR2 YYREEE (reference sequence). This CDR3 region has 16 residues. Written as DNA, the CDR3 is TGTGCCAGCAGGAAGGGACAGCAGCCCACCTACAATGAGCAGTTCTTC. Translation gives CASRKGQQPTYNEQFF.

Concerning this clone: Other DNA sequences of this sample code for an identical CDR3. The rearrangement uses TRBV19 and TRBJ1-1; 7 bases align to TRBD1. V lost 7 bases and J lost 0; bases outside the gene matches: 5. The CDR3 loop spans 14 amino acids. CDR1 is LNHDA, CDR2 SQIVND, per germline (reference sequence). The CDR3 loop reads CASTLTGMNTEAFF. The CDR3 region has the DNA TGTGCCAGTACCCTGACAGGGATGAACACTGAAGCTTTCTTT.